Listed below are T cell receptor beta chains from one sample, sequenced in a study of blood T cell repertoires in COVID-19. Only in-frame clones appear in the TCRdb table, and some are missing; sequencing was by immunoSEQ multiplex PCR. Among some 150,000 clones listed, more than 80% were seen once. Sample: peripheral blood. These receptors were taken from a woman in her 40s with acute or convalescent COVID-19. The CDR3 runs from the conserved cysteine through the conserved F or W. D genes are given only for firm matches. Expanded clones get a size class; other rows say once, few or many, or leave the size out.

CDR3aa: CASSLDGTGSPLHF
CDR3nt: TGTGCCAGCAGCTTGGACGGGACAGGTTCACCCCTCCACTTT
j_gene: TRBJ1-6
abundance: .
v_gene: TRBV5-6
d_gene: TRBD1

CDR3aa: CASSTTGAGDTQYF
CDR3nt: TGTGCCAGCAGCACGACAGGGGCCGGAGATACGCAGTATTTT
j_gene: TRBJ2-3
abundance: .
v_gene: TRBV7-9
d_gene: TRBD1

CDR3aa: CASSQDLWTGRGELFF
CDR3nt: TGTGCCAGCAGCCAAGATCTTTGGACAGGACGCGGGGAGCTGTTTTTT
j_gene: TRBJ2-2
abundance: .
v_gene: TRBV3-1/TRBV3-2
d_gene: TRBD1

CDR3aa: CASSQETGFKNTEAFF
CDR3nt: TGTGCCAGCAGCCAAGAGACAGGGTTTAAGAACACTGAAGCTTTCTTT
j_gene: TRBJ1-1
abundance: .
v_gene: TRBV4-2
d_gene: TRBD1

CDR3aa: CASSASTGGETQYF
CDR3nt: TGTGCCAGTAGTGCCTCGACAGGGGGCGAGACCCAGTACTTC
j_gene: TRBJ2-5
abundance: once
v_gene: TRBV19
d_gene: TRBD1

CDR3aa: CAWSGGTSDRSYNEQFF
CDR3nt: TGTGCCTGGAGTGGCGGGACTAGCGATCGAAGTTACAATGAGCAGTTCTTC
j_gene: TRBJ2-1
abundance: once
v_gene: TRBV30
d_gene: TRBD2

CDR3aa: CASSKGGDLSTEQFF
CDR3nt: TGTGCCAGCAGCAAAGGGGGAGACTTGAGCACTGAGCAGTTCTTC
j_gene: TRBJ2-1
abundance: .
v_gene: TRBV7-3
d_gene: .

CDR3aa: CASSLYYSLFTSGANVLTF
CDR3nt: TGTGCCAGCAGCTTGTATTACTCTCTATTCACCTCTGGGGCCAACGTCCTGACTTTC
j_gene: TRBJ2-6
abundance: .
v_gene: TRBV5-8
d_gene: .

CDR3aa: CASSISVDEQFF
CDR3nt: TGTGCCAGTAGTATAAGCGTGGATGAGCAGTTCTTC
j_gene: TRBJ2-1
abundance: .
v_gene: TRBV19
d_gene: .

CDR3aa: CASSQPPGTGDNQPQHF
CDR3nt: TGCGCCAGCAGCCAGCCACCCGGGACAGGGGACAATCAGCCCCAGCATTTT
j_gene: TRBJ1-5
abundance: .
v_gene: TRBV4-1
d_gene: TRBD1

CDR3aa: CASSLSGLAAKPTDTQYF
CDR3nt: TGTGCCAGCAGCTTAAGCGGTCTAGCCGCTAAACCCACAGATACGCAGTATTTT
j_gene: TRBJ2-3
abundance: few
v_gene: TRBV13
d_gene: .

CDR3aa: CASSIGDRSYEQYF
CDR3nt: TGTGCCAGTAGTATAGGGGACAGATCCTACGAGCAGTACTTC
j_gene: TRBJ2-7
abundance: few
v_gene: TRBV19
d_gene: TRBD1

CDR3aa: CASSTDRANNSPLHF
CDR3nt: TGTGCCAGTAGTACGGACAGGGCCAATAATTCACCCCTCCACTTT
j_gene: TRBJ1-6
abundance: .
v_gene: TRBV19
d_gene: TRBD1

CDR3aa: CASSVAVQKAEGTGELFF
CDR3nt: TGTGCCAGCAGCGTAGCTGTACAGAAAGCGGAGGGTACCGGGGAGCTGTTTTTT
j_gene: TRBJ2-2
abundance: .
v_gene: TRBV9
d_gene: .

CDR3aa: CASSSQVNNEQFF
CDR3nt: TGTGCCAGCAGCTCACAGGTTAACAATGAGCAGTTCTTC
j_gene: TRBJ2-1
abundance: .
v_gene: TRBV13
d_gene: .

CDR3aa: CASSAGGSLDTEAFF
CDR3nt: TGTGCCAGCAGCGCAGGGGGCTCGCTTGACACTGAAGCTTTCTTT
j_gene: TRBJ1-1
abundance: .
v_gene: TRBV9
d_gene: TRBD1

CDR3aa: CATSTNFQPQHF
CDR3nt: TGTGCCACCAGCACCAACTTTCAGCCCCAGCATTTT
j_gene: TRBJ1-5
abundance: few
v_gene: TRBV15
d_gene: .

CDR3aa: CASSIGTAGANVLTF
CDR3nt: TGTGCCAGTAGTATTGGGACAGCTGGGGCCAACGTCCTGACTTTC
j_gene: TRBJ2-6
abundance: .
v_gene: TRBV19
d_gene: TRBD1

CDR3aa: CASSEFGLAGSGTGELFF
CDR3nt: TGTGCCAGCAGTGAATTCGGGCTAGCGGGTAGTGGGACCGGGGAGCTGTTTTTT
j_gene: TRBJ2-2
abundance: .
v_gene: TRBV2
d_gene: TRBD2

CDR3aa: CAIKSSQDRLSLDSGNTIYF
CDR3nt: TGTGCCATCAAGTCTTCACAGGACAGATTGAGTTTAGACTCTGGAAACACCATATATTTT
j_gene: TRBJ1-3
abundance: .
v_gene: TRBV10-3
d_gene: .

CDR3aa: CASSPGGPGTQYF
CDR3nt: TGTGCCAGCAGCCCCGGGGGTCCAGGTACGCAGTATTTT
j_gene: TRBJ2-3
abundance: .
v_gene: TRBV7-3
d_gene: .

CDR3aa: CASRPDQGLSYEQYF
CDR3nt: TGTGCCAGCAGACCGGACCAGGGATTATCCTACGAGCAGTACTTC
j_gene: TRBJ2-7
abundance: .
v_gene: TRBV6-5
d_gene: .

CDR3aa: CAWSAGPQGYGYTF
CDR3nt: TGTGCCTGGAGTGCAGGGCCCCAAGGATATGGCTACACCTTC
j_gene: TRBJ1-2
abundance: .
v_gene: TRBV30
d_gene: .

CDR3aa: CASSYSRAGGADTQYF
CDR3nt: TGTGCCAGCAGTTACTCGAGAGCGGGGGGGGCAGATACGCAGTATTTT
j_gene: TRBJ2-3
abundance: .
v_gene: TRBV6-5
d_gene: TRBD2

CDR3aa: CASSFSSGGPTGYNEQFF
CDR3nt: TGTGCCAGCAGCTTTTCGTCGGGAGGCCCCACGGGATACAATGAGCAGTTCTTC
j_gene: TRBJ2-1
abundance: .
v_gene: TRBV7-3
d_gene: TRBD2

CDR3aa: CAIASRVEGELFF
CDR3nt: TGTGCCATCGCCAGTCGGGTTGAAGGGGAGCTGTTTTTT
j_gene: TRBJ2-2
abundance: .
v_gene: TRBV10-3
d_gene: .

CDR3aa: CASSRGIDNEKLFF
CDR3nt: TGTGCCAGCAGTAGAGGTATTGATAATGAAAAACTGTTTTTT
j_gene: TRBJ1-4
abundance: .
v_gene: TRBV5-4
d_gene: .

CDR3aa: CASSGSGGPTEQFF
CDR3nt: TGTGCCAGCAGTGGTTCGGGAGGGCCGACTGAGCAGTTCTTC
j_gene: TRBJ2-1
abundance: .
v_gene: TRBV2
d_gene: TRBD2

CDR3aa: CASSQDFSGGARVQTQYF
CDR3nt: TGTGCCAGCAGCCAAGATTTTAGCGGGGGGGCTAGGGTACAGACCCAGTACTTC
j_gene: TRBJ2-5
abundance: few
v_gene: TRBV4-2
d_gene: TRBD2

CDR3aa: CASSLRGGALTGELFF
CDR3nt: TGTGCCAGCAGCTTACGTGGGGGGGCTTTGACCGGGGAGCTGTTTTTT
j_gene: TRBJ2-2
abundance: .
v_gene: TRBV5-4
d_gene: .

CDR3aa: CASSPQTSGRLGNEQFF
CDR3nt: TGTGCCAGTAGTCCCCAGACTAGCGGGAGGCTAGGAAATGAGCAGTTCTTC
j_gene: TRBJ2-1
abundance: .
v_gene: TRBV19
d_gene: TRBD2